The 30 T cell receptor beta chains below were found in one sample sequenced in a study of blood T cell repertoires in COVID-19. The data were produced by immunoSEQ multiplex PCR, yet TCRdb's version contains in-frame clones alone and is incomplete. The sample has around 180,000 clones, 60% to 85% seen once. Sequenced input: peripheral blood. These receptors originate from a man in his sixties with active or convalescent COVID-19.

The CDR3 DNA sequence: TGTGCCAGCAGCTTTAACCGGGACAGGGGATTCGGGGAGCTGTTTTTT. Its protein is CASSFNRDRGFGELFF. The J gene is TRBJ2-2, the V gene TRBV7-9; 10 positions match TRBD1. This CDR3 region has 16 residues. Germline values: CDR1 SEHNR, CDR2 FQNEAQ (reference sequence). The V gene end was trimmed by 3 bases and the J gene end by 7 bases; junction bases not matched to a gene: 8.

The chain employs TRBV4-2 and TRBJ1-3; D remains unclear. Germline V gene sequence: CDR1 LGHNA, CDR2 YNFKEQ. This CDR3 has 16 amino acids. Between the trimmed V and J ends, which lost 1 base and 0 bases, there was a span of 10 bases. The CDR3, as DNA: TGTGCCAGCAGCCAAGTACTGGAGTTCTCTGGAAACACCATATATTTT. Protein product: CASSQVLEFSGNTIYF.

J is TRBJ1-2 and V is TRBV12-3 or TRBV12-4; TRBD1 agrees at 7 bases. With 7 bases clipped from V and 6 bases from J, the junction kept 5 bases outside the gene matches. The CDR3 totals 12 residues. The CDR3 bases are TGTGCCAGCACCAAAACAGGGGATGGCTACACCTTC. Amino acids: CASTKTGDGYTF.

V usage is TRBV28 and J usage is TRBJ1-6; 8 nucleotides agree with TRBD1. Germline loops: CDR1 MDHEN, CDR2 SYDVKM. The CDR3 totals 14 residues. V lost 10 bases to trimming and J lost 14 bases; unmatched junction nucleotides: 16. This CDR3 reads CAISGTGRIGTLHF. CDR3 nucleotide sequence: TGTGCCATCTCCGGGACAGGACGGATTGGAACCCTCCACTTT.

The V and J genes are TRBV7-9 and TRBJ1-5, with 9 bases lining up with TRBD1. Unmatched junction bases numbered 10, after V lost 5 bases and J lost 2 bases. The CDR3 sequence is 17 residues long. Germline-derived CDR1 and CDR2 are SEHNR and FQNEAQ (reference sequence). The CDR3 region is CASSPRTGDGGNQPQHF. DNA for the CDR3: TGTGCCAGCAGCCCCCGGACAGGGGATGGCGGCAATCAGCCCCAGCATTTT.

The V call is TRBV5-1, the J call TRBJ2-5; D is possibly TRBD2 (6 bases). Trimming cost V 2 bases and J 5 bases, with 13 bases left between them. This CDR3 region has 14 residues. The germline gives CDR1 SGHRS, CDR2 YFSETQ. CDR3 nucleotides: TGCGCCAGCAGCTTTACGACGGGGAGGGAGACCCAGTACTTC. Protein product: CASSFTTGRETQYF.

The rearrangement links TRBV7-8 to TRBJ1-1; no reliable D call. The V and J ends lost 0 bases and 1 base respectively, with 3 bases between them. Looked up from germline, CDR1 is SGHVS and CDR2 is FQNEAQ. The CDR3 runs to 13 residues. For the CDR3, the DNA is TGTGCCAGCAGCTTAGCGCGGAACACTGAAGCTTTCTTT. It codes for CASSLARNTEAFF.

As to this clone: Other DNA sequences in this specimen translate into the identical CDR3. CDR3 sequence: CASSLAGTGEAFF. CDR3 bases: TGTGCCAGCAGCTTAGCTGGGACAGGAGAAGCTTTCTTT. The rearrangement joins TRBV13 to TRBJ1-1; 8 positions match TRBD1. The V segment lost 1 base and the J segment 8 bases; nucleotides outside the gene matches: 3. The CDR3 sequence is 13 residues long. The germline CDR1 and CDR2 sequences are PRHDT and FYEKMQ (reference sequence).

This chain connects TRBV5-5 to TRBJ2-2; D remains ambiguous. The germline V gene has CDR1 SGHKS and CDR2 YYEKEE (reference sequence). The CDR3 is 15 residues long. V lost 1 base, J lost 1 base, and 8 bases lay in between. DNA for the CDR3: TGTGCCAGCAGCTTGCGTGGAGAGAACACCGGGGAGCTGTTTTTT. Translated: CASSLRGENTGELFF.

This clone was detected a few times. V is TRBV7-8 and J is TRBJ2-1; maybe TRBD2 (6 bases). Germline V gene data show CDR1 as SGHVS and CDR2 as FQNEAQ. V shed 2 bases and J shed 3 bases, with 17 bases lying between them. The length of the CDR3 is 17 residues. This CDR3 is CASSLSPGLGGYNEQFF. The CDR3 coding sequence is TGTGCCAGCAGCTTAAGTCCTGGACTGGGAGGCTACAATGAGCAGTTCTTC.

This clone was found once. CDR3 amino acids: CASSTAGTRYLYEQYF. The DNA for the CDR3 is TGTGCCAGCAGCACCGCCGGGACTAGGTATCTCTACGAGCAGTACTTC. This sequence joins TRBV28 and TRBJ2-7, with 8 bases identical to TRBD2. Germline V gives CDR1 MDHEN, CDR2 SYDVKM. V was pared by 6 bases and J by 3 bases, with 13 bases of the junction left unmatched. CDR3 length: 16 residues.

The chain has TRBV6-4 and TRBJ2-7; 8 bases match TRBD1. The V gene end was trimmed by 5 bases and the J gene end by 2 bases; junction bases not matched to a gene: 14. Germline loops: CDR1 MRHNA, CDR2 SNTAGT. CDR3 length: 17 amino acids. The CDR3 region is CASSRNRGTGATYEQYF. As DNA, the CDR3 is TGTGCCAGCAGTCGTAATAGGGGGACAGGTGCGACCTACGAGCAGTACTTC.

This chain joins TRBV4-1 and TRBJ2-2, with 9 nucleotides matching TRBD1. V was pared by 0 bases and J by 0 bases, with 5 bases of the junction left unmatched. The CDR3 runs to 18 residues. Germline V gene lookup returns CDR1 MGHRA and CDR2 YSYEKL. CDR3 DNA sequence: TGCGCCAGCAGCCAAGAGGACAGGGGATGGTCGAACACCGGGGAGCTGTTTTTT. It translates to CASSQEDRGWSNTGELFF.

The chain recombines TRBV5-5 with TRBJ1-1, with 8 bases identical to TRBD1. The CDR3 has 15 residues. J lost 4 bases, V lost 5 bases, and 10 bases had no gene match. CDR1 and CDR2 (germline): SGHKS, YYEKEE (reference sequence). The CDR3 DNA sequence: TGTGCCAGCAGTTATACCAGGGGGCGCGGCACTGAAGCTTTCTTT. This sequence encodes CASSYTRGRGTEAFF.

This chain uses TRBV4-2 with TRBJ1-6, with D unresolved. Germline V gives CDR1 LGHNA, CDR2 YNFKEQ. V was cut by 0 bases and J by 5 bases, with 14 bases left in between. The CDR3 totals 17 residues. The CDR3 coding sequence is TGTGCCAGCAGCCAAGAGGGCAGACGTTGGGATAATTCACCCCTCCACTTT. Translation gives CASSQEGRRWDNSPLHF.

In regard to this clone: The junction differs from germline at one of its ends, possibly a read error. The genes are TRBV20-1 and TRBJ2-7; 12 nucleotides match TRBD1. CDR3 length equals 14 residues. CDR1 DFQATT and CDR2 SNEGSKA come from the germline V gene (reference sequence). The CDR3 bases are TGCAGTGCTAGTACGGGGACAGGGGGCAGGGAGCGGTACTTC. Protein: CSASTGTGGRERYF.

The chain joins TRBV19 to TRBJ2-2; 7 bases map to TRBD2. Germline V CDR1 and CDR2: LNHDA, SQIVND (reference sequence). The length of the CDR3 is 16 residues. V lost 2 bases and J lost 5; bases outside the gene matches: 8. The CDR3 DNA is TGTGCCAGTAGTATATCAACTAGCGCATTGACCGGGGAGCTGTTTTTT. It specifies CASSISTSALTGELFF.

The chain has TRBV5-1 and TRBJ2-5; 11 bases fit TRBD2. The CDR3 spans 17 residues. CDR1 and CDR2 (germline): SGHRS, YFSETQ. Trimming took 4 bases from V and 3 from J; bases not matched to a gene: 11. CDR3 sequence: CASSPGTGGLAEETQYF. The CDR3 bases are TGCGCCAGCAGCCCGGGGACGGGGGGACTAGCGGAAGAGACCCAGTACTTC.

The chain carries TRBV24-1 and TRBJ2-7; 7 nucleotides agree with TRBD1. The CDR3 consists of 16 residues. Germline lookup yields CDR1 KGHDR and CDR2 SFDVKD. The J segment lost 3 bases and the V segment lost 2 bases, leaving 9 bases of the junction unmatched. The CDR3 protein is CATSDSGKGAHYEQYF. Here the CDR3 DNA reads TGTGCCACCAGTGATTCAGGGAAGGGGGCGCACTACGAGCAGTACTTC.

The chain employs TRBV27 and TRBJ2-7, with TRBD1 as a possible D gene (5 bases). Trimming removed 6 bases from V and 3 bases from J, with 15 bases in between. The CDR3 runs 14 residues. Looked up from germline, CDR1 is MNHEY and CDR2 is SMNVEV (reference sequence). The CDR3 DNA reads as TGTGCCAGCAGGCGAACAGGTGACCGCTACGAGCAGTACTTC. This sequence encodes CASRRTGDRYEQYF.

The rearrangement uses TRBV11-3 and TRBJ2-2; no reliable D call. Trimming left V 5 bases short and J 3 bases short, with 10 bases between. The CDR3 loop spans 14 amino acids. Germline lookup yields CDR1 SGHNT and CDR2 YENEEA. The CDR3 sequence is CASSRGQYTGELFF. CDR3 DNA sequence: TGTGCCAGCAGCCGCGGCCAGTACACCGGGGAGCTGTTTTTT.

In DNA form, the CDR3 reads TGTGCCAGCAGCCCAAGCAGGGCGGAAGAGACCCAGTACTTC. This translates into CASSPSRAEETQYF. The chain employs TRBV7-9 and TRBJ2-5, with TRBD1 as a possible D gene (5 bases). Germline loops: CDR1 SEHNR, CDR2 FQNEAQ (reference sequence). Trimming took off 5 bases at V and 3 bases at J, with 13 bases between the two ends. The length of the CDR3 is 14 residues.

The rearrangement uses TRBV2 and TRBJ2-7; 9 positions match TRBD1. V gave up 4 bases and J gave up 2 bases; unmatched junction bases: 3. This CDR3 spans 14 amino acids. Germline V lookup: CDR1 SNHLY, CDR2 FYNNEI. CDR3 bases: TGTGCCAGCAGTGTCGACAGGGGGACCTACGAGCAGTACTTC. It is translated as CASSVDRGTYEQYF.

About this clone: Other DNA variants within this sample encode the same CDR3. The chain joins TRBV19 to TRBJ2-5, with D possibly TRBD1 on 5 matching bases. CDR1 is LNHDA and CDR2 is SQIVND in the germline V gene (reference sequence). V was cut by 1 base and J by 5 bases, with 8 bases left in between. The CDR3 covers 13 residues. CDR3 DNA sequence: TGTGCCAGTAGTATAGGACAGTCCGAGACCCAGTACTTC. Residues: CASSIGQSETQYF.

The J gene is TRBJ2-1, the V gene TRBV27; D unresolved. The CDR3 is 14 amino acids. The V gene's germline CDR1 is MNHEY and CDR2 SMNVEV (reference sequence). V lost 6 bases and J lost 2, with 11 bases in between. The CDR3 is CASSNSLTYNEQFF. In DNA, the CDR3 is TGTGCCAGCAGCAACTCCCTGACCTACAATGAGCAGTTCTTC.

The rearrangement links TRBV28 to TRBJ1-2; tentatively, D is TRBD1 (6 bases). Germline loops: CDR1 MDHEN, CDR2 SYDVKM. V lost 5 bases to trimming and J lost 0 bases, with 10 bases between them. There are 14 residues in the CDR3. The CDR3 region is CASSRDNSNYGYTF. CDR3 nucleotides: TGTGCCAGCAGTCGGGACAATTCTAACTATGGCTACACCTTC.

J is TRBJ2-7 and V is TRBV11-1; 8 nucleotides line up with TRBD2. The CDR3 loop spans 14 amino acids. Germline CDR1 reads SGHAT; CDR2 reads FQDESV (reference sequence). The trim removed 4 bases at V and 2 bases at J, leaving 4 bases unmatched. The CDR3 is CASSSRLATYEQYF. The CDR3 coding sequence is TGTGCCAGCAGCTCCCGACTAGCGACCTACGAGCAGTACTTC.

The V and J genes are TRBV2 and TRBJ2-1, with a tentative D call TRBD1 (6 bases). CDR3 length: 15 amino acids. The V gene's germline CDR1 is SNHLY and CDR2 FYNNEI. V lost 7 bases, J lost 1 base, and 14 bases lay in between. The CDR3 nucleotides read TGTGCCAGCACCCTACAGGGACCGTCCTACAATGAGCAGTTCTTC. Protein product: CASTLQGPSYNEQFF.

The V gene is TRBV7-3, the J gene TRBJ1-6; D possibly corresponds to TRBD1 (5 bases). V gave up 1 base and J gave up 10 bases, with 11 bases separating them. In germline, CDR1 is SGHTA, CDR2 FQGTGA. This CDR3 has 14 amino acids. The CDR3 sequence: CASSLRGGESPLHF. Here the CDR3 DNA reads TGTGCCAGCAGCTTAAGGGGAGGGGAATCACCCCTCCACTTT.

In nucleotides, the CDR3 is TGTGCCAGCAGCGTGGGACGAACAGGGAAGGGATACGGAAACACCATATATTTT. Amino acid sequence: CASSVGRTGKGYGNTIYF. This chain joins TRBV9 and TRBJ1-3, with a possible D match to TRBD1 (6 bases). The V end was cut by 2 bases, the J end by 4 bases, with 22 bases between. The CDR3 length is 18 residues. Per germline, CDR1 SGDLS and CDR2 YYNGEE.